This entry features one T cell receptor (beta chain) sequence. It lacks a known antigen. Per-base qualities were not stored, and no clone one base away is much larger. TCRbeta CDR3 regions were amplified from genomic DNA by means of the immunoSEQ Assay, a bias-controlled multiplex PCR. On the study's bioinformatics: Within the assay, amplification of reference gene primers was used to estimate how many nucleated cells each sample contained. To quantify the absolute abundance of each unique TCRbeta CDR3 rearrangement, sequence reads were collapsed and filtered. For each sample, productive Simpson clonality was calculated as the square root of Simpson's diversity index across productive rearrangements. What TCRdb holds here is the immuneACCESS table cut down to in-frame rearrangements. Part of the clones is not present; checked against another copy, under half of the missing clones reflect an unresolved V gene, and the others are unexplained. D and trimming were read from the DNA, whereas the V and J calls and clone size are those reported in that table. Within this sample are approximately 110,000 clones, with under 80% of them counted one time only. The ten largest account for roughly 19% of the sample.

The sample originates from a study of blood T cell repertoires in COVID-19 (dated by TCRdb to about 2020). Study-level background: The collaborator samples originated in the United States, Italy and Spain and spanned the acute and convalescent phases of COVID-19. The material from the prospective study consisted of cDNA or gDNA derived from T cells, B-cell-depleted T cells, or PBMCs. Deeply sampled blood TCRbeta repertoires from subjects exposed to, actively infected with, or recovered from COVID-19 were included in the dataset. The repertoires were made available in a free public database intended to serve as a resource for research on the immune response to SARS-CoV-2. Samples came from the ongoing ImmuneRACE study (first 160 participants) plus 1,254 subjects from 6 global collaborators. Nearly every sample came with metadata listing a de-identified subject ID, COVID-19 status, age in years and sex. HLA class I and class II types, where available, came from metadata supplied by the sample provider rather than from assay-based typing. Beyond this particular receptor, the publication reports: Clinical and demographic metadata were provided uncurated, with the amount varying by source and participant.

Whole blood was collected in K2EDTA tubes by collaborating institutions according to the institutions' own protocols. For TCRbeta analysis, collaborators shipped samples in one of three forms: frozen whole blood, isolated PBMCs, or DNA extracted from either of those sample types. The material sequenced was peripheral blood. The sequence came from a man aged 70-80 years with active or convalescent COVID-19.

Read as DNA, the sequence is TGTGCCAGTGAGACTAGCGGGACCGGGGCCAATACGCAGTATTTT. This sequence encodes CASETSGTGANTQYF. The rearrangement combines TRBV19 with TRBJ2-3; TRBD2 aligns with 11 central bases. Reading the germline V gene (reference sequence) gives CDR1 LNHDA and CDR2 SQIVND. Unmatched junction bases come to 11, with V trimmed by 8 bases and J by 7 bases. From the cysteine up to the phenylalanine, the CDR3 has a length of 15 residues. Only the CDR3 portion is preserved as DNA: 45 bases, with reading frame beginning at the first base.